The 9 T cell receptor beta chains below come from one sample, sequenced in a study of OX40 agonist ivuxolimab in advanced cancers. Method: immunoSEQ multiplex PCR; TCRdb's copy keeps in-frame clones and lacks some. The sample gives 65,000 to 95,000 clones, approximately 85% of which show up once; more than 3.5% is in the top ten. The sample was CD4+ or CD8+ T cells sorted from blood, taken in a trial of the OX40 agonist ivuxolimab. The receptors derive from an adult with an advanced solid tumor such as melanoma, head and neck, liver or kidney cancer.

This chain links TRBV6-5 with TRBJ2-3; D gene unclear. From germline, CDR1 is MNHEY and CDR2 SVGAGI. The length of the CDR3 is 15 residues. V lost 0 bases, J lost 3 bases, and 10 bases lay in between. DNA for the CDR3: TGTGCCAGCAGTTACTCTGGGGTAATGACAGATACGCAGTATTTT. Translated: CASSYSGVMTDTQYF.

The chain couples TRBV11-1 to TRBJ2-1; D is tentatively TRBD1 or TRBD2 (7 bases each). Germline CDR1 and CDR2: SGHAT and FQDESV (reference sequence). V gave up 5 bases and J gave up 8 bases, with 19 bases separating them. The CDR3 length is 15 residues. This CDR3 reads CASSPPGGGGDEQFF. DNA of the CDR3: TGTGCCAGCAGCCCACCAGGGGGGGGAGGTGATGAGCAGTTCTTC. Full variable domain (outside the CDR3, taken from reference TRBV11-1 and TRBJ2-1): EAEVAQSPRYKITEKSQAVAFWCDPISGHATLYWYRQILGQGPELLVQFQDESVVDDSQLPKDRFSAERLKGVDSTLKIQPAELGDSAMYLCASSPPGGGGDEQFFGPGTRLTVL.

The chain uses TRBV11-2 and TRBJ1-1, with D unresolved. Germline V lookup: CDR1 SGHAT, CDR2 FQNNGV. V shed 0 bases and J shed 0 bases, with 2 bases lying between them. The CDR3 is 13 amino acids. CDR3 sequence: CASSLEVNTEAFF. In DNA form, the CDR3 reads TGTGCCAGCAGCTTAGAGGTGAACACTGAAGCTTTCTTT.

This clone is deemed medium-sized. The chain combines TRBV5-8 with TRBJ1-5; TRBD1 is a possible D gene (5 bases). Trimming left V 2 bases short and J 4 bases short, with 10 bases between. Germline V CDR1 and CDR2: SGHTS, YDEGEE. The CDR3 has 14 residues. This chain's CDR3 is CASSFPDSNQPQHF. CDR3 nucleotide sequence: TGTGCCAGCAGCTTCCCAGACAGTAATCAGCCCCAGCATTTT.

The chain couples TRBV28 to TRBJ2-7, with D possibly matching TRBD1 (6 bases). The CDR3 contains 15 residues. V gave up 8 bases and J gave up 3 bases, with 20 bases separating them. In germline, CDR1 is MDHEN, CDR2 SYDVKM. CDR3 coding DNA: TGTGCCAGCGATCCGGATGGGACACCACACTACGAGCAGTACTTC. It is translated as CASDPDGTPHYEQYF.

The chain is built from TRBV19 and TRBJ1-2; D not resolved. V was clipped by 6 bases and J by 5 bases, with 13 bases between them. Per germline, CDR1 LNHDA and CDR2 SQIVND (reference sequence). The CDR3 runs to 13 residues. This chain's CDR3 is CASRHTDSYGYTF. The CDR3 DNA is TGTGCCAGTAGACACACAGATTCATATGGCTACACCTTC.

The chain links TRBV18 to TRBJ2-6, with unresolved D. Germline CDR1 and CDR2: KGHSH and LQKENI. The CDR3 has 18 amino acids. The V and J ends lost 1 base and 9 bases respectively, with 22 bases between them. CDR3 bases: TGTGCCAGCTCACCACGATTTCGATCGCAAAATTCCGGCAACGTCCTGACTTTC. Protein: CASSPRFRSQNSGNVLTF.

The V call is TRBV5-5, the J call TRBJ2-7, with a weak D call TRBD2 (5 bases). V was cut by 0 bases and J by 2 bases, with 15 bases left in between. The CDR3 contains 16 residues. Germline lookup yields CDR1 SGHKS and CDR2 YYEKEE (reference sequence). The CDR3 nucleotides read TGTGCCAGCAGCTTGGAATCTGGCGGGTATACCTACGAGCAGTACTTC. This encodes CASSLESGGYTYEQYF.

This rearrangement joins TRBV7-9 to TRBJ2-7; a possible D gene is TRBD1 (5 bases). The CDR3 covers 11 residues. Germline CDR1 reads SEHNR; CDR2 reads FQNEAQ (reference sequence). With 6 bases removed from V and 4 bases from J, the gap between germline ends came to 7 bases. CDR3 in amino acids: CASRDTYEQYF. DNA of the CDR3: TGTGCCAGCAGGGACACTTACGAGCAGTACTTC.